One and the same sample provided the 23 T cell receptor beta chains below, sequenced in a study of response to subunit inactivated influenza vaccine. TCRdb reprocessed the RT-PCR reads with MiXCR, giving one entry per CDR3 protein. The repertoire holds about 480,000 distinct CDR3 sequences, 10% to 15% seen once, with less than 15% in the top ten. The sample consisted of PBMCs from blood, taken roughly 46 days after vaccination. These receptors all stem from a man aged 50-59 years who received an inactivated influenza vaccine.

The chain has TRBV4-1 and TRBJ1-4; TRBD1 aligns across 7 bases. The germline V gene has CDR1 MGHRA and CDR2 YSYEKL. The CDR3 runs to 15 residues. J gave up 4 bases and V 4 bases, and 6 bases lay outside the gene matches. The CDR3, as DNA: TGCGCCAGCAGCCCCCAGACAGGGCTTAATGAAAAACTGTTTTTT. It is translated as CASSPQTGLNEKLFF.

The genes are TRBV20-1 and TRBJ2-7; TRBD1 is a possible D gene (6 bases). This CDR3 has 15 amino acids. Germline V gives CDR1 DFQATT, CDR2 SNEGSKA (reference sequence). V was cut by 3 bases and J by 6 bases, with 21 bases left in between. This CDR3 reads CSASAWARGKGEQYF. CDR3 DNA: TGCAGTGCTAGCGCATGGGCCAGGGGAAAAGGCGAGCAGTACTTC.

The rearrangement links TRBV6-4 to TRBJ2-3; no reliable D call. The germline V and J ends were trimmed by 2 bases and 0 bases, with 9 bases remaining between them. The CDR3 extends over 15 amino acids. CDR1 is MRHNA, CDR2 SNTAGT, per germline. Written as DNA, the CDR3 is TGTGCCAGCAGTGACGGTCAGGCCAGCACAGATACGCAGTATTTT. It translates to CASSDGQASTDTQYF.

This clonotype was detected only a few times. The chain has TRBV15 and TRBJ2-3, with 12 bases lining up with TRBD2. The J segment lost 3 bases and the V segment lost 3 bases, leaving 7 bases of the junction unmatched. Germline lookup yields CDR1 LNHNV and CDR2 YYDKDF (reference sequence). CDR3 length: 17 amino acids. The chain's CDR3 is CATSRPGLAGLTDTQYF. The CDR3 bases are TGTGCCACCAGCAGGCCAGGACTAGCGGGACTAACAGATACGCAGTATTTT.

The chain recombines TRBV2 with TRBJ2-7, with 9 bases identical to TRBD2. The CDR3 is 15 residues long. With V trimmed by 4 bases and J by 0 bases, 4 bases remained unmatched. The V gene's germline CDR1 is SNHLY and CDR2 FYNNEI. The CDR3 region is CASSGSGLASYEQYF. CDR3 coding DNA: TGTGCCAGCAGTGGGTCGGGACTAGCCTCCTACGAGCAGTACTTC.

This clonotype occurred a few times. The V and J genes are TRBV4-3 and TRBJ2-7; TRBD2 is a possible D gene (7 bases). V dropped 1 base and J dropped 1 base, with 11 bases sitting between them. In germline, CDR1 is LGHNA, CDR2 YSLEER. The CDR3 has 15 amino acids. This CDR3 is CASSQVEGGSYEQYF. The CDR3, as DNA: TGCGCCAGCAGCCAAGTTGAGGGGGGGTCCTACGAGCAGTACTTC.

This chain links TRBV29-1 with TRBJ2-3; perhaps D is TRBD1 or TRBD2 (5 bases each). The V end was cut by 4 bases, the J end by 6 bases, with 14 bases between. This CDR3 has 13 amino acids. The germline V gene encodes CDR1 SQVTM and CDR2 ANQGSEA. The DNA of the CDR3 is TGCAGCGTTGCCCGGGACCGGAGGGATACGCAGTATTTT. Residues: CSVARDRRDTQYF.

The chain couples TRBV11-2 to TRBJ2-2, with 9 bases lining up with TRBD1. Germline assignment: CDR1 SGHAT and CDR2 FQNNGV. CDR3 length: 14 residues. Losses at the gene ends were 5 bases for V and 7 bases for J; bases not matched to a gene: 5. The CDR3 spells CASSATGGNGELFF. CDR3 DNA sequence: TGTGCCAGCAGCGCGACAGGGGGAAACGGGGAGCTGTTTTTT.

The rearrangement uses TRBV28 and TRBJ2-5; 8 bases line up with TRBD2. The germline CDR1 and CDR2 sequences are MDHEN and SYDVKM. The CDR3 sequence is 16 residues long. V trimming: 4 bases; J trimming: 5 bases; junction bases outside the gene matches: 12. CDR3 sequence: CASSWPWGTRDETQYF. CDR3 DNA: TGTGCCAGCAGTTGGCCTTGGGGGACTAGGGACGAGACCCAGTACTTC.

The genes are TRBV3-1 and TRBJ2-1; D is perhaps TRBD2 (5 bases). V lost 0 bases and J 0 bases, leaving 15 bases between the germline ends. This CDR3 is 18 amino acids long. Germline CDR1 reads LGHDT; CDR2 reads YNNKEL (reference sequence). The CDR3 protein is CASSQEEERPHSYNEQFF. The CDR3 coding sequence is TGTGCCAGCAGCCAAGAAGAGGAGCGGCCTCACTCCTACAATGAGCAGTTCTTC.

The chain recombines TRBV7-2 with TRBJ2-3, with TRBD1 matching over 8 bases. CDR3 length: 16 residues. CDR1 is SGHTA, CDR2 FQGNSA, per germline. Unmatched junction bases numbered 12, after V lost 7 bases and J lost 3 bases. The CDR3 loop reads CASTHGGRGLTDTQYF. In DNA, the CDR3 is TGTGCCAGCACCCACGGGGGCAGGGGGCTTACAGATACGCAGTATTTT.

This clonotype was counted between two and nine times. V is TRBV5-8 and J is TRBJ1-1; unclear D gene. Trimming removed 2 bases from V and 4 bases from J, with 12 bases in between. The germline CDR1 and CDR2 sequences are SGHTS and YDEGEE. The CDR3 length is 14 residues. In nucleotides, the CDR3 is TGTGCCAGCAGCTTTGGGTTTGGGAGCACTGAAGCTTTCTTT. As protein: CASSFGFGSTEAFF. Complete variable domain (other parts from reference TRBV5-8 and TRBJ1-1): EAGVTQSPTHLIKTRGQQATLRCSPISGHTSVYWYQQALGLGLQFLLWYDEGEERNRGNFPPRFSGRQFPNYSSELNVNALELEDSALYLCASSFGFGSTEAFFGQGTRLTVV.

The chain combines TRBV7-9 with TRBJ2-5; D ambiguous. V gave up 0 bases and J gave up 5 bases, with 10 bases separating them. The CDR3 runs 14 residues. Germline CDR1 is SEHNR and CDR2 is FQNEAQ (reference sequence). The CDR3 DNA reads as TGTGCCAGCAGCTTAGCGTACGGTCTGGAGACCCAGTACTTC. Protein sequence: CASSLAYGLETQYF.

This clonotype was seen only a few times. The V and J genes are TRBV29-1 and TRBJ2-5; no reliable D call. V was pared by 5 bases and J by 0 bases, with 10 bases between. The germline gives CDR1 SQVTM, CDR2 ANQGSEA. This CDR3 region has 13 residues. The CDR3 region has the DNA TGCAGCGTTTACATTTCTCACCAAGAGACCCAGTACTTC. It translates to CSVYISHQETQYF.

This clonotype was counted a few times. One junction end does not reproduce the germline sequence, and a read error may be involved. The chain links TRBV7-7 to TRBJ2-5; tentatively, D is TRBD2 (9 bases). In germline, CDR1 is SSHAT, CDR2 FNYEAQ (reference sequence). The CDR3 totals 16 residues. CDR3 amino acids: CASSLAGAGGAETQYF. The CDR3 DNA is TGTGCTAGCAGCTTAGCGGGGGCAGGGGGCGCAGAGACCCAGTACTTC. The whole variable domain, filled in from reference TRBV7-7 and TRBJ2-5, reads GAGVSQSPRYKVTKRGQDVTLRCDPISSHATLYWYQQALGQGPEFLTYFNYEAQPDKSGLPSDRFSAERPEGSISTLTIQRTEQRDSAMYRCASSLAGAGGAETQYFGPGTRLLVL.

To note about this clonotype: One base away lies a much larger clone, so this may be a sequencing read error. V usage is TRBV7-2 and J usage is TRBJ2-1, with 10 bases lining up with TRBD2. With 8 bases clipped from V and 4 bases from J, the junction kept 2 bases outside the gene matches. The CDR3 sequence is 13 residues long. Germline CDR1 and CDR2: SGHTA and FQGNSA. The CDR3 DNA reads TGTGCCAGCGGACTAGCGGCATACAATGAGCAGTTCTTC. As protein: CASGLAAYNEQFF.

This clonotype was counted only a few times. The V and J genes are TRBV20-1 and TRBJ2-5, with 9 bases that match TRBD1. The ends lost 4 bases at V and 9 bases at J; junction bases unmatched: 12. The germline V gene has CDR1 DFQATT and CDR2 SNEGSKA (reference sequence). This CDR3 spans 14 amino acids. The CDR3 nucleotides read TGCAGTGCTACCCCGGACAGGGGCGAATGGGCCCAGTACTTC. Translation: CSATPDRGEWAQYF.

In its sample, this clonotype was seen a few times. The chain links TRBV5-1 to TRBJ2-3; no clear D gene. The CDR3 is made up of 12 amino acids. Germline lookup yields CDR1 SGHRS and CDR2 YFSETQ. V was shortened by 3 bases and J by 7 bases, with 9 bases between the two germline ends. Written as DNA, the CDR3 is TGCGCCAGCAGCTCAAGCATTCATACGCAGTATTTT. Encoded protein: CASSSSIHTQYF.

This sequence joins TRBV10-2 and TRBJ2-3; weak D call: TRBD2 (6 bases). The V end was cut by 8 bases, the J end by 4 bases, with 16 bases between. The germline V gene encodes CDR1 WSHSY and CDR2 SAAADI. The CDR3 has 14 residues. Here the CDR3 reads CASGVTSLSDTQYF. CDR3 sequence (DNA): TGCGCCAGCGGGGTGACTAGTCTCTCAGATACGCAGTATTTT.

This clonotype was detected a few times. The chain is built from TRBV20-1 and TRBJ2-7; TRBD2 agrees at 9 bases. Looked up from germline, CDR1 is DFQATT and CDR2 is SNEGSKA (reference sequence). This CDR3 has 17 residues. After removal of 1 base from V and 1 base from J, the junction contained 11 bases not matched to a gene. The CDR3 nucleotides are TGCAGTGCTAGAGCCTTATTGGATAGCGGGAGATCCTACGAGCAGTACTTC. Translated: CSARALLDSGRSYEQYF.

V and J are TRBV7-9 and TRBJ2-2; D is perhaps TRBD2 (5 bases). This CDR3 region has 16 residues. Germline assignment: CDR1 SEHNR and CDR2 FQNEAQ (reference sequence). The V end was cut by 2 bases, the J end by 6 bases, with 16 bases between. CDR3 protein: CASSLFIPGKAGELFF. The DNA for the CDR3 is TGTGCCAGCAGCTTATTCATTCCGGGGAAAGCCGGGGAGCTGTTTTTT.

This chain's CDR3 is CASSSGQGIGYEQYF. The CDR3 bases are TGTGCCAGCAGCTCGGGACAGGGGATAGGCTACGAGCAGTACTTC. This chain connects TRBV7-6 to TRBJ2-7, with TRBD1 matching over 10 bases. CDR1 is SGHVS, CDR2 FNYEAQ, per germline. Losses at the gene ends were 4 bases for V and 3 bases for J; bases not matched to a gene: 6. The CDR3 has 15 amino acids.

There are a few counts of this clonotype. The V gene is TRBV2, the J gene TRBJ2-1; D remains ambiguous. Germline V CDR1 and CDR2: SNHLY, FYNNEI. Trimming took 3 bases from V and 8 from J, leaving 17 bases between them. The CDR3 has 15 residues. CDR3 protein: CASSDQQQRWDEQFF. The CDR3, as DNA: TGTGCCAGCAGTGATCAGCAGCAAAGGTGGGATGAGCAGTTCTTC.